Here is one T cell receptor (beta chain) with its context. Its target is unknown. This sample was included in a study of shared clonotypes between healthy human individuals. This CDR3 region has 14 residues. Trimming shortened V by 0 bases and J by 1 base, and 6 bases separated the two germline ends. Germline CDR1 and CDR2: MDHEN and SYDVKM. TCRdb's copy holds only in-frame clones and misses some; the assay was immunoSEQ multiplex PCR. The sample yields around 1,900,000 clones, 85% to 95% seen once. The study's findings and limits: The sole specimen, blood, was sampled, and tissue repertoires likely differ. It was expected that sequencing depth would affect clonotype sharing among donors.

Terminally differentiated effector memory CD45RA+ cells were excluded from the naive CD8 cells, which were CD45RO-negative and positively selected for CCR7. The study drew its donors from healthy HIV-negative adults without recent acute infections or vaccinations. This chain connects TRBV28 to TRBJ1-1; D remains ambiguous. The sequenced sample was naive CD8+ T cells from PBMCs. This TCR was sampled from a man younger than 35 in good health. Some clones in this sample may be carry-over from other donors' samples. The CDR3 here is CASSLWQRNTEAFF. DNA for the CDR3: TGTGCCAGCAGTTTATGGCAGAGGAACACTGAAGCTTTCTTT.